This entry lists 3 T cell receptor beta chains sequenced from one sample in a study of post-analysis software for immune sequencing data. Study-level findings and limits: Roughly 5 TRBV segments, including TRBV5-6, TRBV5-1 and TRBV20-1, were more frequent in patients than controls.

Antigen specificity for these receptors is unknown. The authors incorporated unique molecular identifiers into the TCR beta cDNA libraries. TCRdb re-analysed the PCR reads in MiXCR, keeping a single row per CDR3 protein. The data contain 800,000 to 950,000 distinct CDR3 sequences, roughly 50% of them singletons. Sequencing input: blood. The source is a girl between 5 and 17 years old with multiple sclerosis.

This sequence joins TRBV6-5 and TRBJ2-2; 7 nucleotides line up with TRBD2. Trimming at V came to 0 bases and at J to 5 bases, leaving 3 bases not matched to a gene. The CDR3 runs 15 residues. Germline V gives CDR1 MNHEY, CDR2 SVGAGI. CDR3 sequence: CASSYSAGETGELFF. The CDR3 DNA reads TGTGCCAGCAGTTACTCGGCGGGAGAGACCGGGGAGCTGTTTTTT.

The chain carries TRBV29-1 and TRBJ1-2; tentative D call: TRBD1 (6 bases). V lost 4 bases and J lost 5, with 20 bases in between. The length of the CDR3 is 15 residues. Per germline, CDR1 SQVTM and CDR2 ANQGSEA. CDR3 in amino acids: CSVGGQSQKSYGYTF. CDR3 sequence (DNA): TGCAGCGTTGGAGGACAGAGTCAAAAATCTTATGGCTACACCTTC.

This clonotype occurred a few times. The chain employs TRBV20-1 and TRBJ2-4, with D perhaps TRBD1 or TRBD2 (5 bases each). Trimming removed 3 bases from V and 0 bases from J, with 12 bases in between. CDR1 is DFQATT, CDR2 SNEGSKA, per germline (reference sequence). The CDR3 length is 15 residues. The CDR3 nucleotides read TGCAGTGCTAGGCCACGAGGGACAGCCAAAAACATTCAGTACTTC. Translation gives CSARPRGTAKNIQYF.